One sample yielded the 11 T cell receptor beta chains listed below, sequenced in a study of blood T cell repertoires in COVID-19. TCRdb's copy holds only in-frame clones and misses some; the assay was immunoSEQ multiplex PCR. The table has over 200,000 clones, about 90% seen once. The sample comprised PBMCs or T cells enriched from blood (not recorded which). Receptors originate from a man younger than 40 who had recovered from COVID-19.

The J gene is TRBJ1-5, the V gene TRBV15, with TRBD1 as a possible D gene (6 bases). Trimming pared 5 bases from V and 4 bases from J, leaving 18 bases between. The length of the CDR3 is 16 residues. CDR1 is LNHNV and CDR2 is YYDKDF in the germline V gene (reference sequence). The DNA for the CDR3 is TGTGCCACCAGCGCAAACAGGGCTCAGAGAAATCAGCCCCAGCATTTT. Translation: CATSANRAQRNQPQHF.

The V call is TRBV7-9, the J call TRBJ2-7, with D uncertain. Deletions cut 1 base from V and 0 bases from J, with 4 bases between. The CDR3 length is 13 residues. The germline CDR1 and CDR2 sequences are SEHNR and FQNEAQ (reference sequence). Here the CDR3 reads CASSLVISYEQYF. CDR3 DNA sequence: TGTGCCAGCAGCTTAGTAATCTCCTACGAGCAGTACTTC. The full variable domain, rest sourced from reference TRBV7-9 and TRBJ2-7, is DTGVSQNPRHKITKRGQNVTFRCDPISEHNRLYWYRQTLGQGPEFLTYFQNEAQLEKSRLLSDRFSAERPKGSFSTLEIQRTEQGDSAMYLCASSLVISYEQYFGPGTRLTVT.

The chain is built from TRBV19 and TRBJ1-4, with D tentatively TRBD1 (5 bases). Germline CDR1 is LNHDA and CDR2 is SQIVND (reference sequence). The CDR3 consists of 14 residues. V was cut by 3 bases and J by 10 bases, with 15 bases left in between. The CDR3 DNA reads TGTGCCAGTAGTATCGGACACTCGTCCGGAAAACTGTTTTTT. Translation gives CASSIGHSSGKLFF. Looking up the rest from reference TRBV19 and TRBJ1-4 gives the full variable domain: DGGITQSPKYLFRKEGQNVTLSCEQNLNHDAMYWYRQDPGQGLRLIYYSQIVNDFQKGDIAEGYSVSREKKESFPLTVTSAQKNPTAFYLCASSIGHSSGKLFFGSGTQLSVL.

The rearrangement joins TRBV27 to TRBJ2-2; possibly TRBD1 for D (5 bases). Germline-derived CDR1 and CDR2 are MNHEY and SMNVEV (reference sequence). There are 14 residues in the CDR3. V was cut by 3 bases and J by 4 bases, with 9 bases left in between. CDR3 in DNA: TGTGCCAGCAGTTTTCGACAGCCCACCGGGGAGCTGTTTTTT. This codes for CASSFRQPTGELFF.

The V and J genes are TRBV7-9 and TRBJ1-1; no definite D call. Germline V gene data show CDR1 as SEHNR and CDR2 as FQNEAQ (reference sequence). The CDR3 has 16 residues. With 2 bases removed from V and 0 bases from J, the gap between germline ends came to 13 bases. The CDR3 sequence: CASSLNPGLLNTEAFF. The CDR3, as DNA: TGTGCCAGCAGCTTAAACCCGGGTTTACTGAACACTGAAGCTTTCTTT. Full variable domain (rest looked up from reference TRBV7-9 and TRBJ1-1): DTGVSQNPRHKITKRGQNVTFRCDPISEHNRLYWYRQTLGQGPEFLTYFQNEAQLEKSRLLSDRFSAERPKGSFSTLEIQRTEQGDSAMYLCASSLNPGLLNTEAFFGQGTRLTVV.

J is TRBJ2-2 and V is TRBV24-1, with 8 nucleotides matching TRBD1. Germline values: CDR1 KGHDR, CDR2 SFDVKD. The CDR3 runs 18 residues. V dropped 4 bases and J dropped 0; count of bases not matched to a gene: 9. CDR3 region: CATSDGDRGLANTGELFF. CDR3 DNA sequence: TGTGCCACCAGTGACGGAGACAGGGGTTTAGCGAACACCGGGGAGCTGTTTTTT.

The V gene is TRBV6-5, the J gene TRBJ2-7; 12 bases match TRBD1. The CDR3 runs 16 residues. CDR1 is MNHEY and CDR2 is SVGAGI in the germline V gene. After removal of 4 bases from V and 7 bases from J, the junction contained 11 bases not matched to a gene. CDR3 protein: CASSSVRRDRGREQYF. CDR3 coding DNA: TGTGCCAGCAGTTCCGTTAGGAGGGACAGGGGGCGAGAGCAGTACTTC.

This clone appeared a few times. The rearrangement uses TRBV14 and TRBJ1-4, with unresolved D. This CDR3 contains 17 residues. Germline V lookup: CDR1 SGHDN, CDR2 FVKESK. Trimming cost V 0 bases and J 10 bases, with 21 bases left between them. CDR3 sequence: CASSQDPLGRGFGKLFF. DNA of the CDR3: TGTGCCAGCAGCCAAGACCCTCTAGGCCGGGGATTTGGAAAACTGTTTTTT.

This chain links TRBV5-1 with TRBJ2-7, with 8 positions matching TRBD1. The CDR3 contains 16 residues. The J segment lost 2 bases and the V segment lost 5 bases, leaving 12 bases of the junction unmatched. Germline V gene sequence: CDR1 SGHRS, CDR2 YFSETQ. CDR3 in DNA: TGCGCCAGCAGACCGTCCCAGGGGGCGAAAACCTACGAGCAGTACTTC. Translated: CASRPSQGAKTYEQYF.

This clone has only a few counts. V usage is TRBV10-1 and J usage is TRBJ2-7, with TRBD2 matching over 7 bases. Trimming removed 5 bases from V and 0 bases from J; junction bases left unmatched: 1. CDR3 length equals 13 residues. CDR1 and CDR2 (germline): WNHNN, SYGVQD (reference sequence). The CDR3: CASSSGNSYEQYF. The CDR3 nucleotides are TGCGCCAGCAGTAGCGGGAACTCCTACGAGCAGTACTTC.

The V and J genes are TRBV11-2 and TRBJ2-7; 7 bases are a match to TRBD1. The length of the CDR3 is 15 residues. From germline, CDR1 is SGHAT and CDR2 FQNNGV. V gave up 5 bases and J gave up 2 bases; unmatched junction bases: 9. CDR3 loop: CASSNGAGQAYEQYF. The CDR3 bases are TGTGCCAGCAGCAACGGAGCCGGACAGGCCTACGAGCAGTACTTC.